These T cell receptor beta chains were read from a single sample in a study of shared T cell receptors in the human thymus. Assay: immunoSEQ multiplex PCR; the TCRdb copy retains only in-frame clones and omits some. This sample carries around 340,000 clones, around 95% of them seen once, and the ten largest clones take roughly 0.02%. Sequenced sample: thymocytes. The receptors originated from a human donor. Both conserved end residues are part of each CDR3. The D gene is left open where the match is weak. Only part of the rows carry a size: once, few, many, or a class if the clone is expanded.

j_gene: TRBJ1-4; abundance: NA; v_gene: TRBV14; d_gene: TRBD1; CDR3nt: TGTGCCAGCAGCCAGAGGGACAGGGGGGAAAAACTGTTTTTT; CDR3aa: CASSQRDRGEKLFF
j_gene: TRBJ2-1; abundance: NA; v_gene: TRBV6-4; d_gene: NA; CDR3nt: TGTGCCAGCATCAAAACTATGGAACACGAGCAGTTCTTC; CDR3aa: CASIKTMEHEQFF
j_gene: TRBJ2-7; abundance: NA; v_gene: TRBV28; d_gene: NA; CDR3nt: TGTGCCAGCGGGCAGGGTACCTACGAGCAGTACTTC; CDR3aa: CASGQGTYEQYF
j_gene: TRBJ1-4; abundance: NA; v_gene: TRBV5-1; d_gene: NA; CDR3nt: TGCGCCAGCCGAGAGGTCGCAACTAATGAAAAACTGTTTTTT; CDR3aa: CASREVATNEKLFF
j_gene: TRBJ2-3; abundance: once; v_gene: TRBV15; d_gene: TRBD2; CDR3nt: TGTGCCACCAGCACTACTAGCGGGAGCCCCCTAGATACGCAGTATTTT; CDR3aa: CATSTTSGSPLDTQYF
j_gene: TRBJ2-4; abundance: NA; v_gene: TRBV5-5; d_gene: NA; CDR3nt: TGTGCCAGCAGCTGGTGGGTGGTAGCCAAAAACATTCAGTACTTC; CDR3aa: CASSWWVVAKNIQYF
j_gene: TRBJ2-1; abundance: NA; v_gene: TRBV5-1; d_gene: NA; CDR3nt: TGCGCCACCACAGTCGAGGACGGAAATCCCGAAAGCTCCTACAATGAGCAGTTCTTC; CDR3aa: CATTVEDGNPESSYNEQFF
j_gene: TRBJ2-1; abundance: NA; v_gene: TRBV19; d_gene: NA; CDR3nt: TGTGCCAGTAGTATAACCCCCGGGACTCACACCTACAATGAGCAGTTCTTC; CDR3aa: CASSITPGTHTYNEQFF
j_gene: TRBJ2-7; abundance: NA; v_gene: TRBV20-1; d_gene: NA; CDR3nt: TGCAGTCCTCTAACGTCCTACGAGCAGTACTTC; CDR3aa: CSPLTSYEQYF
j_gene: TRBJ1-5; abundance: NA; v_gene: TRBV27; d_gene: NA; CDR3nt: TGTGCCAGCAGAGCAGGGAGAAATCAGCCTCAGCATTTT; CDR3aa: CASRAGRNQPQHF
j_gene: TRBJ2-1; abundance: NA; v_gene: TRBV27; d_gene: TRBD2; CDR3nt: TGTGCCAGCAGTTTACTAGCGGGGTCCTATGAGCAGTTCTTC; CDR3aa: CASSLLAGSYEQFF
j_gene: TRBJ2-1; abundance: once; v_gene: TRBV27; d_gene: TRBD2; CDR3nt: TGTGCCAGCAGTTTTCGCGGAGGTCGGCGGGAGATCTCCTACAATGAGCAGTTCTTC; CDR3aa: CASSFRGGRREISYNEQFF
j_gene: TRBJ2-1; abundance: NA; v_gene: TRBV7-9; d_gene: NA; CDR3nt: TGTGCCAGCAGCTTAGGCAGGGTTTTTTCCTACAATGAGCAGTTCTTC; CDR3aa: CASSLGRVFSYNEQFF
j_gene: TRBJ1-2; abundance: NA; v_gene: TRBV28; d_gene: NA; CDR3nt: TGTGCCAGCAGCCGAAAGTCCCGAAAGTATACTTATGGCTACACCTTC; CDR3aa: CASSRKSRKYTYGYTF
j_gene: TRBJ2-7; abundance: NA; v_gene: TRBV5-1; d_gene: TRBD2; CDR3nt: TGCGCCAGCAGCAGACATAGCGGGATGGACCCCTACGAGCAGTACTTC; CDR3aa: CASSRHSGMDPYEQYF
j_gene: TRBJ1-1; abundance: NA; v_gene: TRBV5-5; d_gene: NA; CDR3nt: TGTGCCAGCAGCTACGGACCGATTCGAACTGAAGCTTTCTTT; CDR3aa: CASSYGPIRTEAFF
j_gene: TRBJ2-1; abundance: NA; v_gene: TRBV19; d_gene: TRBD2; CDR3nt: TGTGCCAGTAGCGGGAGGGCCGACTACAATGAGCAGTTCTTC; CDR3aa: CASSGRADYNEQFF
j_gene: TRBJ2-1; abundance: NA; v_gene: TRBV28; d_gene: NA; CDR3nt: TGTGCCAGCAGTACCCCCTTCAGGGTATCGGGCAATGAGCAGTTCTTC; CDR3aa: CASSTPFRVSGNEQFF
j_gene: TRBJ2-7; abundance: NA; v_gene: TRBV10-2; d_gene: NA; CDR3nt: TGCGCCAGCAGTGAGGGTCTGCGGAGTTCCTACGAGCAGTACTTC; CDR3aa: CASSEGLRSSYEQYF
j_gene: TRBJ1-1; abundance: NA; v_gene: TRBV19; d_gene: NA; CDR3nt: TGTGCCAGTAGCCAAGCCTCTGAAGCTTTCTTT; CDR3aa: CASSQASEAFF
j_gene: TRBJ2-1; abundance: once; v_gene: TRBV7-9; d_gene: NA; CDR3nt: TGTGCCAGCAGCTTAAGGGAAGGGATAGGAATGGAGTTCTTC; CDR3aa: CASSLREGIGMEFF
j_gene: TRBJ2-3; abundance: NA; v_gene: TRBV4-1; d_gene: NA; CDR3nt: TGCGCCAGCAGCCAAGGGACATCTAGCACAGATACGCAGTATTTT; CDR3aa: CASSQGTSSTDTQYF
j_gene: TRBJ2-1; abundance: once; v_gene: TRBV18; d_gene: TRBD1; CDR3nt: TGTGCCAGCTCACACCAATGGGGACAGGGAGCGAATGAGCAGTTCTTC; CDR3aa: CASSHQWGQGANEQFF
j_gene: TRBJ1-1; abundance: NA; v_gene: TRBV6-1; d_gene: TRBD1; CDR3nt: TGTGCCAGCAGTGAAAGGGACAGGGTCATGAACACTGAAGCTTTCTTT; CDR3aa: CASSERDRVMNTEAFF
j_gene: TRBJ2-7; abundance: NA; v_gene: TRBV2; d_gene: TRBD2; CDR3nt: TGTGCCAGCAGGGCGACTAGCGTCAGCTACGAGCAGTACTTC; CDR3aa: CASRATSVSYEQYF
j_gene: TRBJ2-2; abundance: NA; v_gene: TRBV28; d_gene: NA; CDR3nt: TGTGCCAGCAGTCCCATAAAGGACAGCCTGAACACCGGGGAGCTGTTTTTT; CDR3aa: CASSPIKDSLNTGELFF
j_gene: TRBJ2-2; abundance: NA; v_gene: TRBV18; d_gene: NA; CDR3nt: TGTGCCAGCTCACCGGGACGGCGATTTGACACCGGGGAGCTGTTTTTT; CDR3aa: CASSPGRRFDTGELFF
j_gene: TRBJ2-7; abundance: NA; v_gene: TRBV12-5; d_gene: TRBD2; CDR3nt: TGTGCTAGTGGTTTGTTGAAAGGACTAGCGGGAGAGAGCTCCTACGAGCAGTACTTC; CDR3aa: CASGLLKGLAGESSYEQYF
j_gene: TRBJ2-5; abundance: NA; v_gene: TRBV11-1; d_gene: TRBD1; CDR3nt: TGTGCCAGCAGCTTTGACAGGGGCGGGGAGACCCAGTACTTC; CDR3aa: CASSFDRGGETQYF
j_gene: TRBJ1-5; abundance: NA; v_gene: TRBV7-2; d_gene: TRBD1; CDR3nt: TGTGCCAGCAGCTTCGGGACAGGGAATCTCTCTAGCAATCAGCCCCAGCATTTT; CDR3aa: CASSFGTGNLSSNQPQHF
j_gene: TRBJ2-7; abundance: NA; v_gene: TRBV18; d_gene: TRBD1; CDR3nt: TGTGCCAGCTCCCCGGACAGGGAATGTAGTGAGCAGTACTTC; CDR3aa: CASSPDRECSEQYF
j_gene: TRBJ1-5; abundance: NA; v_gene: TRBV29-1; d_gene: TRBD1; CDR3nt: TGCAGCGTCGGACAGGATCATCAGCCCCAGCATTTT; CDR3aa: CSVGQDHQPQHF
j_gene: TRBJ1-5; abundance: NA; v_gene: TRBV10-3; d_gene: NA; CDR3nt: TGTGCCATCAGTGAAGTATTATTTAGAAGGGGTTATAGCAATCAGCCCCAGCATTTT; CDR3aa: CAISEVLFRRGYSNQPQHF
j_gene: TRBJ2-7; abundance: NA; v_gene: TRBV19; d_gene: NA; CDR3nt: TGTGCCAGTAGTGGTGGGAACGAGCAGTACTTC; CDR3aa: CASSGGNEQYF
j_gene: TRBJ2-7; abundance: NA; v_gene: TRBV28; d_gene: TRBD2; CDR3nt: TGTATGGGACGGTACCCTAGGGGAGCGGGAGGACCCTACGAGCAGTACTTC; CDR3aa: CMGRYPRGAGGPYEQYF
j_gene: TRBJ2-1; abundance: NA; v_gene: TRBV10-3; d_gene: TRBD1; CDR3nt: TGTGCCATCAACGTAACAGGGGGTGAGCAGTTCTTC; CDR3aa: CAINVTGGEQFF
j_gene: TRBJ2-2; abundance: once; v_gene: TRBV7-6; d_gene: NA; CDR3nt: TGTGCCAGCAGCCCCGGGGGAGAACTAAACACCGGGGAGCTGTTTTTT; CDR3aa: CASSPGGELNTGELFF
j_gene: TRBJ2-2; abundance: NA; v_gene: TRBV5-1; d_gene: NA; CDR3nt: TGCGCCAGCCTGGGGGCGGGAGACCTCACCGGGGAGCTGTTTTTT; CDR3aa: CASLGAGDLTGELFF
j_gene: TRBJ2-3; abundance: NA; v_gene: TRBV30; d_gene: NA; CDR3nt: TGTGCCTGGAACCTCTCTCTTGAGGGAAGCACAGATACGCAGTATTTT; CDR3aa: CAWNLSLEGSTDTQYF
j_gene: TRBJ2-6; abundance: NA; v_gene: TRBV18; d_gene: NA; CDR3nt: TGTGCCAGCTCACCACCTATCAATTTCTCTGGGGCCAACGTCCTGACTTTC; CDR3aa: CASSPPINFSGANVLTF
j_gene: TRBJ2-3; abundance: NA; v_gene: TRBV19; d_gene: NA; CDR3nt: TGTGCCAGTAGTATATTAGGGCAGTCGGCAGATACGCAGTATTTT; CDR3aa: CASSILGQSADTQYF
j_gene: TRBJ2-7; abundance: few; v_gene: TRBV2; d_gene: NA; CDR3nt: TGTGCCAGCATGTTTAGTTCCTACGAGCAGTACTTC; CDR3aa: CASMFSSYEQYF
j_gene: TRBJ1-4; abundance: NA; v_gene: TRBV2; d_gene: NA; CDR3nt: TGTGCCAGCAGTGGGACAGCGGAAACAAGCGTCGGTGAAAAACTGTTTTTT; CDR3aa: CASSGTAETSVGEKLFF
j_gene: TRBJ2-5; abundance: NA; v_gene: TRBV9; d_gene: NA; CDR3nt: TGTGCCAGCAGCGTAGTCGGAGGACCGCAAGAGACCCAGTACTTC; CDR3aa: CASSVVGGPQETQYF
j_gene: TRBJ1-2; abundance: NA; v_gene: TRBV2; d_gene: NA; CDR3nt: TGTGCCAGCAGCCAGAAGGGACGAGAAGCTAACTATGGCTACACCTTC; CDR3aa: CASSQKGREANYGYTF
j_gene: TRBJ1-1; abundance: NA; v_gene: TRBV27; d_gene: TRBD1; CDR3nt: TGTGCCAGCAGTACACTCGGGACAGGGGCTGAAGCTTTCTTT; CDR3aa: CASSTLGTGAEAFF
j_gene: TRBJ2-3; abundance: NA; v_gene: TRBV7-2; d_gene: TRBD2; CDR3nt: TGTGCCAGCAGCTCGACGGGACTAGCGGGTCCATCCACAGATACGCAGTATTTT; CDR3aa: CASSSTGLAGPSTDTQYF
j_gene: TRBJ2-7; abundance: once; v_gene: TRBV7-6; d_gene: NA; CDR3nt: TGTGCCAGCAGCCCAGTGCAGGGGTGGGGGTACGAGCAGTACTTC; CDR3aa: CASSPVQGWGYEQYF
j_gene: TRBJ2-7; abundance: NA; v_gene: TRBV30; d_gene: NA; CDR3nt: TGTGCCTGGACTAGCGCCTCCTACGAGCAGTACTTC; CDR3aa: CAWTSASYEQYF
j_gene: TRBJ1-2; abundance: NA; v_gene: TRBV19; d_gene: NA; CDR3nt: TGTGCCACCCACCCGGGGGTATTAAACTATGGCTACACCTTC; CDR3aa: CATHPGVLNYGYTF